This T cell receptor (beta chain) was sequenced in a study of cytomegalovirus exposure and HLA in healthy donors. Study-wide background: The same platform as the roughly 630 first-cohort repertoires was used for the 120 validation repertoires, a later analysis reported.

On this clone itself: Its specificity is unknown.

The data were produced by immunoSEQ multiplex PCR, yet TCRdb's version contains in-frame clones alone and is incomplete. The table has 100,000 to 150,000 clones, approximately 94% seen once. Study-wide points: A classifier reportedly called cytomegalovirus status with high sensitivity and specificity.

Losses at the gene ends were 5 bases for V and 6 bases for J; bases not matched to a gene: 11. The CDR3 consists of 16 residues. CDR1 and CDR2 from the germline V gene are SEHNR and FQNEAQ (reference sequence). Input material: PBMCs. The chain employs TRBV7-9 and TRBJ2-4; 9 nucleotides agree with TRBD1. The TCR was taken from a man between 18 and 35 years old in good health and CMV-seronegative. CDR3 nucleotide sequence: TGTGCCAGCAGCCCGGCAAGACAGGGGGAAGGAAACATTCAGTACTTC. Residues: CASSPARQGEGNIQYF.